One sample yielded the 22 T cell receptor beta chains listed below, sequenced in a study of PD-1 and CTLA-4 blockade in melanoma. Profiled with immunoSEQ multiplex PCR; TCRdb holds only in-frame clones, not every one. The sample consists of around 20,000 clones, about 91% of them appearing once. Here the sequenced sample was CD8+ T cells from peripheral blood, taken before anti-PD-1 treatment. The origin of the receptors is a human donor with melanoma.

This clone was detected only a few times. The chain uses TRBV5-4 and TRBJ2-4; tentatively, D is TRBD2 (5 bases). CDR1 SGHNT and CDR2 YYREEE come from the germline V gene (reference sequence). Trimming cost V 4 bases and J 0 bases, with 17 bases left between them. The CDR3 is 17 residues long. CDR3 loop: CASSDLGLTLAKNIQYF. CDR3 in DNA: TGTGCCAGCAGCGACTTAGGACTGACCTTAGCCAAAAACATTCAGTACTTC.

This chain connects TRBV10-3 to TRBJ2-7; TRBD1 might be the D (6 bases). Deletions cut 3 bases from V and 0 bases from J, with 9 bases between. CDR3 length: 14 residues. Germline assignment: CDR1 ENHRY and CDR2 SYGVKD. CDR3 bases: TGTGCCATCAGTGACAGGGGACCCTCCTACGAGCAGTACTTC. Translated: CAISDRGPSYEQYF.

The chain employs TRBV19 and TRBJ1-6; D call uncertain. The CDR3 covers 15 residues. V was cut by 6 bases and J by 8 bases, with 17 bases left in between. Per germline, CDR1 LNHDA and CDR2 SQIVND (reference sequence). This chain's CDR3 is CASRLVGSRDSPLHF. Here the CDR3 DNA reads TGTGCCAGTAGGCTAGTCGGCTCCCGGGATTCACCCCTCCACTTT.

CDR3 in DNA: TGCGCCAGCAGCTTAGCAGGGAATTCGAACACTGAAGCTTTCTTT. This translates into CASSLAGNSNTEAFF. The chain is built from TRBV5-1 and TRBJ1-1; a weak D match, TRBD1 (5 bases). CDR1 SGHRS and CDR2 YFSETQ come from the germline V gene. Trimming shortened V by 2 bases and J by 1 base, and 12 bases separated the two germline ends. The CDR3 is 15 amino acids.

The chain links TRBV4-1 to TRBJ2-7, with TRBD2 as a possible D gene (5 bases). The germline V gene has CDR1 MGHRA and CDR2 YSYEKL. CDR3 length: 16 amino acids. The V end lost 1 base, the J end lost 2 bases, and 15 bases lay between the germline ends. CDR3 nucleotide sequence: TGCGCCAGCAGCCAAGTACTTAGCGAACCTGCCTACGAGCAGTACTTC. This gives the protein CASSQVLSEPAYEQYF.

The gene calls are TRBV6-2 or TRBV6-3 and TRBJ1-1; possibly TRBD1 for D (5 bases). Trimming left V 6 bases short and J 1 base short, with 15 bases between. The CDR3 spans 15 residues. The V gene's germline CDR1 is MNHEY and CDR2 SVGEGT. CDR3 protein: CASSKFGAENTEAFF. In DNA, the CDR3 is TGTGCCAGCAGCAAGTTTGGGGCAGAGAACACTGAAGCTTTCTTT.

V and J are TRBV10-3 and TRBJ2-5; TRBD1 might be the D (6 bases). Germline CDR1 ENHRY, CDR2 SYGVKD. V lost 1 base and J lost 1, with 10 bases in between. The CDR3 has 15 amino acids. The DNA for the CDR3 is TGTGCCATCAGTGAGTTTAGGGGGACCCAAGAGACCCAGTACTTC. Translating it yields CAISEFRGTQETQYF.

This sequence joins TRBV5-5 and TRBJ2-1; 8 bases line up with TRBD2. Losses at the gene ends were 2 bases for V and 8 bases for J; bases not matched to a gene: 3. CDR3 size: 13 residues. Germline values: CDR1 SGHKS, CDR2 YYEKEE (reference sequence). The CDR3 region is CASSFMRGDEQFF. The DNA of the CDR3 is TGTGCCAGCAGCTTTATGCGGGGGGATGAGCAGTTCTTC.

The chain links TRBV28 to TRBJ2-6; 11 positions agree with TRBD2. The CDR3 loop spans 21 amino acids. The ends lost 5 bases at V and 2 bases at J; junction bases unmatched: 17. Germline V CDR1 and CDR2: MDHEN, SYDVKM. Here the CDR3 reads CASSNSASGGNPFAGANVLTF. CDR3 nucleotides: TGTGCCAGCAGTAACAGCGCTAGCGGGGGGAACCCTTTTGCTGGGGCCAACGTCCTGACTTTC.

The chain recombines TRBV5-4 with TRBJ1-2; D unclear. V gave up 0 bases and J gave up 7 bases, with 13 bases separating them. Germline CDR1 SGHNT, CDR2 YYREEE (reference sequence). This CDR3 is 14 amino acids long. In nucleotides, the CDR3 is TGTGCCAGCAGCTTGGAAGTCTCCCCGGGTGGCTACACCTTC. Protein: CASSLEVSPGGYTF.

The CDR3 region has the DNA TGTGCCACAGACAGGAACAATGAGCAGTTCTTC. Its protein is CATDRNNEQFF. This rearrangement joins TRBV5-6 to TRBJ2-1, with D possibly being TRBD1 (6 bases). The V gene lost 9 bases and the J gene lost 5 bases, with 9 bases spanning the gap. The V gene's germline CDR1 is SGHDT and CDR2 YYEEEE. The length of the CDR3 is 11 residues.

This chain connects TRBV19 to TRBJ1-2; D gene uncertain. Germline V lookup: CDR1 LNHDA, CDR2 SQIVND (reference sequence). V lost 6 bases and J 4 bases, leaving 15 bases between the germline ends. This CDR3 comprises 14 residues. CDR3 in DNA: TGTGCCAGTAGATCGGTCCAGAGGAGCTATGGCTACACCTTC. Its protein product is CASRSVQRSYGYTF.

The chain links TRBV6-4 to TRBJ2-7; D call uncertain. V lost 6 bases to trimming and J lost 8 bases, with 14 bases between them. The germline V gene encodes CDR1 MRHNA and CDR2 SNTAGT. This CDR3 is 12 amino acids long. In DNA, the CDR3 is TGTGCCAGCAGGGACCCAGTGGGAAAGCAGTACTTC. As protein: CASRDPVGKQYF.

In its sample, this clone was seen once. This rearrangement joins TRBV7-9 to TRBJ2-1; D is perhaps TRBD2 (5 bases). The ends were cut back, 5 bases at V and 8 bases at J, with 13 bases in the middle. The germline gives CDR1 SEHNR, CDR2 FQNEAQ (reference sequence). This CDR3 spans 13 amino acids. CDR3 coding DNA: TGTGCCAGCAGCGACCCCCGGCGGGATGAGCAGTTCTTC. It specifies CASSDPRRDEQFF.

The CDR3 protein is CASSQVGSTYSYEQYF. The CDR3 DNA is TGCGCCAGCAGCCAAGTCGGTTCTACGTATTCCTACGAGCAGTACTTC. The chain recombines TRBV4-1 with TRBJ2-7; D is ambiguous. This CDR3 spans 16 amino acids. The germline gives CDR1 MGHRA, CDR2 YSYEKL. Trimming took off 1 base at V and 1 base at J, with 14 bases between the two ends.

The J gene is TRBJ2-7, the V gene TRBV7-2; maybe TRBD1 (5 bases). The CDR3 contains 15 residues. V shed 1 base and J shed 2 bases, with 12 bases lying between them. Germline values: CDR1 SGHTA, CDR2 FQGNSA. The CDR3 reads CASSLEGQKAYEQYF. Written as DNA, the CDR3 is TGTGCCAGCAGCTTAGAGGGGCAAAAGGCCTACGAGCAGTACTTC.

The chain combines TRBV5-6 with TRBJ1-6, with 9 bases lining up with TRBD1. CDR1 SGHDT and CDR2 YYEEEE come from the germline V gene. The CDR3 sequence is 15 residues long. V lost 4 bases to trimming and J lost 7 bases; unmatched junction nucleotides: 6. CDR3 DNA sequence: TGTGCCAGCAGCCCCGGCGGACAGGGGAATTCACCCCTCCACTTT. Its protein is CASSPGGQGNSPLHF.

In its sample, this clone was seen once. The chain combines TRBV27 with TRBJ2-5; D is unclear. This CDR3 has 14 amino acids. The germline V gene has CDR1 MNHEY and CDR2 SMNVEV (reference sequence). V was clipped by 2 bases and J by 3 bases, with 10 bases between them. CDR3 nucleotide sequence: TGTGCCAGCAGTTTAAGGCGGCAGAAAGAGACCCAGTACTTC. This sequence encodes CASSLRRQKETQYF.

This clone showed up just once. The V call is TRBV7-9, the J call TRBJ1-4, with D uncertain. The germline V gene has CDR1 SEHNR and CDR2 FQNEAQ (reference sequence). Trimming removed 1 base at V and 3 bases at J, with 9 bases between. There are 15 residues in the CDR3. CDR3 nucleotide sequence: TGTGCCAGCAGCTTAGGTCGGTTTGCTAATGAAAAACTGTTTTTT. Protein product: CASSLGRFANEKLFF.

This chain uses TRBV4-3 with TRBJ2-1; 8 bases fit TRBD1. Germline-derived CDR1 and CDR2 are LGHNA and YSLEER. V dropped 3 bases and J dropped 1; count of bases not matched to a gene: 2. The CDR3 loop spans 15 amino acids. CDR3 amino acids: CASSQDRASYNEQFF. The CDR3 bases are TGCGCCAGCAGCCAGGACAGGGCATCCTACAATGAGCAGTTCTTC.

This chain connects TRBV7-9 to TRBJ1-1, with unresolved D. Trimming cost V 1 base and J 2 bases, with 8 bases left between them. Germline CDR1 reads SEHNR; CDR2 reads FQNEAQ (reference sequence). The CDR3 loop spans 14 amino acids. DNA of the CDR3: TGTGCCAGCAGCTTAGGCGGTTTCAACACTGAAGCTTTCTTT. It encodes CASSLGGFNTEAFF.

The chain is built from TRBV7-9 and TRBJ2-7; either TRBD1 or TRBD2 may fit D (6 bases each). The germline V gene encodes CDR1 SEHNR and CDR2 FQNEAQ (reference sequence). V shed 2 bases and J shed 6 bases, with 17 bases lying between them. The CDR3 runs to 15 residues. CDR3: CASSLPTGGGGEQYF. Here the CDR3 DNA reads TGTGCCAGCAGCTTACCGACCGGGGGCGGTGGCGAGCAGTACTTC.